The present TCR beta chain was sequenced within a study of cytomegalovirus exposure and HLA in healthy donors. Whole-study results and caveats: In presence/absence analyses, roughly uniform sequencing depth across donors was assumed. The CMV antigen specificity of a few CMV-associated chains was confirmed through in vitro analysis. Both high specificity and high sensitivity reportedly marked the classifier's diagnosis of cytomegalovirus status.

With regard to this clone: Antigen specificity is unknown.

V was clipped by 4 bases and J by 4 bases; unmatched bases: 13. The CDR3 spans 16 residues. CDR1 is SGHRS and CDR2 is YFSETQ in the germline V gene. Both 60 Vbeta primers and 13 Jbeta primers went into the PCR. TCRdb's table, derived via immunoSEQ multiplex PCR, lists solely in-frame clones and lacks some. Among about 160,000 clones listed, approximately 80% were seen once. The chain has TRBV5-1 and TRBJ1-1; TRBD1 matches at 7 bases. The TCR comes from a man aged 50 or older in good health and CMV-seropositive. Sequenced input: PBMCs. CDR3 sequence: CASSPNRGSGVTEAFF. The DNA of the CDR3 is TGCGCCAGCAGCCCCAACAGGGGATCTGGTGTCACTGAAGCTTTCTTT.